This T cell receptor beta chain was captured in a study of a mutant IDH1 vaccine in newly diagnosed glioma. Across the whole study: Patients in the study were vaccinated eight times, receiving shots in weeks 1, 3, 5, 7, 11, 15, 19 and 23. Either 4-6 weeks after radiotherapy alone or alongside temozolomide, vaccination was begun.

This CDR3 spans 11 amino acids. Germline CDR1 SGHNT, CDR2 YYREEE (reference sequence). Trimming shortened V by 2 bases and J by 1 base, and 0 bases separated the two germline ends. Note on this clone: Its antigen is as yet unknown.

Whole-study results and caveats: Top-clonotype changes in peripheral T cells seemed unrelated to pseudoprogression. Researchers report vaccine-induced immune responses in just under 95% of patients.

Described time point: week 11, during vaccination. Vaccine doses each comprised 300 ug of mutant IDH1 20-mer peptide, with topical imiquimod. The table came from immunoSEQ multiplex PCR; TCRdb's copy has only in-frame clones and leaves some out. The repertoire consists of tens of thousands of clones, with around 80% occurring once and the leading ten covering 8% to 8.5%. The TCR originated in a man aged 35-49 years with glioma. The V gene is TRBV5-4, the J gene TRBJ2-5, with D unclear. The source material was PBMCs, sampled from a glioma patient whose treatment included an IDH1 peptide vaccine. The chain's CDR3 is CASSFQETQYF. For the CDR3, the DNA is TGTGCCAGCAGCTTCCAAGAGACCCAGTACTTC.